These 24 T cell receptor beta chains came from one sample sequenced in a study of blood T cell repertoires in COVID-19. Sequencing was performed with immunoSEQ multiplex PCR; in TCRdb, only in-frame clones are kept and a portion is missing. The data contain about 90,000 clones, around 90% of them singletons. The sample consisted of peripheral blood. The receptors come from a human donor with active COVID-19. The donor label of this sample is uncertain.

The chain recombines TRBV5-5 with TRBJ2-1; D perhaps matches TRBD1 (5 bases). V was trimmed by 0 bases and J by 10 bases, leaving 11 bases between them. This CDR3 region has 13 residues. Per the germline V gene, CDR1 is SGHKS and CDR2 is YYEKEE (reference sequence). The CDR3 nucleotides read TGTGCCAGCAGCTTGGGGTGGGGCAAGGAGCAGTTCTTC. This encodes CASSLGWGKEQFF.

This chain uses TRBV19 with TRBJ2-7; 10 nucleotides align to TRBD1. CDR3 length equals 14 residues. Trimming took 7 bases from V and 1 from J; bases not matched to a gene: 4. Germline CDR1 reads LNHDA; CDR2 reads SQIVND (reference sequence). For the CDR3, the DNA is TGTGCCAGTACCCGGACAGGGGGTTCCTACGAGCAGTACTTC. The encoded protein is CASTRTGGSYEQYF.

The V and J genes are TRBV9 and TRBJ1-1; no clear D gene. The germline gives CDR1 SGDLS, CDR2 YYNGEE. Trimming cost V 3 bases and J 0 bases, with 18 bases left between them. This CDR3 contains 17 residues. DNA for the CDR3: TGTGCCAGCAGCGCGAGATTGGGCCCTAATATGAACACTGAAGCTTTCTTT. Its translation is CASSARLGPNMNTEAFF.

The chain links TRBV7-9 to TRBJ2-6; possible D gene TRBD1, 5 bases. The length of the CDR3 is 18 residues. CDR1 SEHNR and CDR2 FQNEAQ come from the germline V gene (reference sequence). V was shortened by 6 bases and J by 4 bases, with 22 bases between the two germline ends. CDR3 nucleotide sequence: TGTGCCAGCAGTCCCTTACCCGTCCAGGGTTCGGGGGCCAACGTCCTGACTTTC. It translates to CASSPLPVQGSGANVLTF.

The chain combines TRBV19 with TRBJ1-1, with D maybe TRBD1 (5 bases). The V end was cut by 5 bases, the J end by 3 bases, with 10 bases between. Germline V gene lookup returns CDR1 LNHDA and CDR2 SQIVND (reference sequence). CDR3 length equals 13 residues. The CDR3 reads CASSLGGDTEAFF. Here the CDR3 DNA reads TGTGCCAGTAGTCTCGGGGGTGACACTGAAGCTTTCTTT.

The rearrangement uses TRBV4-3 and TRBJ1-3; tentatively, D is TRBD1 (6 bases). Per germline, CDR1 LGHNA and CDR2 YSLEER. The CDR3 is 16 amino acids. Trimming took 3 bases from V and 0 from J, leaving 12 bases between them. CDR3 amino acids: CASSHNTGISGNTIYF. CDR3 nucleotide sequence: TGCGCCAGCAGCCATAACACAGGGATCTCTGGAAACACCATATATTTT.

This rearrangement joins TRBV19 to TRBJ1-4, with D possibly being TRBD1 (5 bases). Trimming pared 10 bases from V and 4 bases from J, leaving 19 bases between. This CDR3 contains 15 residues. Per the germline V gene, CDR1 is LNHDA and CDR2 is SQIVND (reference sequence). CDR3: CATGAGEVGNEKLFF. The CDR3, as DNA: TGTGCCACCGGGGCGGGGGAGGTCGGTAATGAAAAACTGTTTTTT.

The chain links TRBV28 to TRBJ2-3, with TRBD2 as a possible D gene (6 bases). The germline V gene encodes CDR1 MDHEN and CDR2 SYDVKM. Trimming cost V 4 bases and J 15 bases, with 14 bases left between them. The CDR3 contains 11 residues. The chain's CDR3 is CASSWAGPSYF. In DNA form, the CDR3 reads TGTGCCAGCAGTTGGGCGGGGCCATCATATTTT. Variable domain in full (rest from reference TRBV28 and TRBJ2-3): DVKVTQSSRYLVKRTGEKVFLECVQDMDHENMFWYRQDPGLGLRLIYFSYDVKMKEKGDIPEGYSVSREKKERFSLILESASTNQTSMYLCASSWAGPSYFGPGTRLTVL.

The chain employs TRBV6-5 and TRBJ1-5, with TRBD1 matching over 7 bases. Germline trimming cut 9 bases from V and 0 bases from J; bases unmatched to any gene: 8. This CDR3 has 15 amino acids. Germline-derived CDR1 and CDR2 are MNHEY and SVGAGI. As DNA, the CDR3 is TGTGCCAGGATCTCAGACAGGGCTAGCAATCAGCCCCAGCATTTT. Protein: CARISDRASNQPQHF.

The chain couples TRBV3-1 (or the pseudogene TRBV3-2) to TRBJ2-1; TRBD1 is a possible D gene (6 bases). The germline V and J ends were trimmed by 4 bases and 5 bases, with 18 bases remaining between them. This CDR3 region has 16 residues. CDR1 is LGHDT, CDR2 YNNKEL, per germline (reference sequence). The CDR3 spells CASSRIRDTNHNEQFF. The CDR3 DNA is TGTGCCAGCAGCCGCATCCGGGACACTAACCACAATGAGCAGTTCTTC.

The V call is TRBV5-4, the J call TRBJ1-1, with 10 bases matching TRBD1. Per the germline V gene, CDR1 is SGHNT and CDR2 is YYREEE (reference sequence). With V trimmed by 4 bases and J by 10 bases, 10 bases remained unmatched. The CDR3 has 14 amino acids. The CDR3 region has the DNA TGTGCCAGCAGCGCCCGAGACAGGGGGCGAGGAGCTTTCTTT. Translating it yields CASSARDRGRGAFF.

This clone was found once. CDR3 protein: CASSLARDYEQYF. CDR3 DNA: TGTGCCAGCAGCTTAGCTAGAGACTACGAGCAGTACTTC. The chain joins TRBV7-8 to TRBJ2-7, with no clear D. The CDR3 covers 13 residues. V lost 0 bases and J 3 bases, leaving 6 bases between the germline ends. The germline CDR1 and CDR2 sequences are SGHVS and FQNEAQ.

This clone came up a few times. This chain connects TRBV15 to TRBJ2-2; D unclear. The CDR3 consists of 14 residues. V was shortened by 3 bases and J by 0 bases, with 5 bases between the two germline ends. CDR1 is LNHNV and CDR2 is YYDKDF in the germline V gene (reference sequence). The CDR3 protein is CATSSEANTGELFF. CDR3 nucleotide sequence: TGTGCCACCAGCAGTGAGGCGAACACCGGGGAGCTGTTTTTT.

J is TRBJ2-1 and V is TRBV7-2; TRBD1 matches at 8 bases. The germline CDR1 and CDR2 sequences are SGHTA and FQGNSA. Trimming at V came to 3 bases and at J to 0 bases, leaving 7 bases not matched to a gene. CDR3 length: 17 amino acids. CDR3 coding DNA: TGTGCCAGCAGCTTTTACTACAGGGGGAGCTCCTACAATGAGCAGTTCTTC. Amino acids: CASSFYYRGSSYNEQFF.

This clone was seen more than once but under ten times. The chain is built from TRBV3-1 (or the pseudogene TRBV3-2) and TRBJ1-6, with 7 bases matching TRBD1. Looked up from germline, CDR1 is LGHDT and CDR2 is YNNKEL (reference sequence). The CDR3 has 13 residues. The trim removed 5 bases at V and 9 bases at J, leaving 4 bases unmatched. This chain's CDR3 is CASSDNRGSPLHF. The CDR3 region has the DNA TGTGCCAGCAGCGACAACAGGGGTTCACCCCTCCACTTT.

The chain couples TRBV27 to TRBJ2-3, with 8 bases fitting TRBD2. Germline V gene lookup returns CDR1 MNHEY and CDR2 SMNVEV (reference sequence). The CDR3 runs 15 residues. V trimming: 3 bases; J trimming: 2 bases; junction bases outside the gene matches: 4. CDR3 residues: CASSFQAGDTDTQYF. CDR3 DNA: TGTGCCAGCAGTTTTCAAGCGGGGGACACAGATACGCAGTATTTT.

J is TRBJ2-6 and V is TRBV27; tentative D call: TRBD2 (5 bases). The V and J ends lost 4 bases and 2 bases respectively, with 9 bases between them. CDR1 and CDR2 from the germline V gene are MNHEY and SMNVEV (reference sequence). The CDR3 length is 15 residues. The CDR3 DNA reads as TGTGCCAGCAGTTACGGGGTAGCTGGGGCCAACGTCCTGACTTTC. It translates to CASSYGVAGANVLTF.

CDR3 sequence (DNA): TGTGCCAGCAGTTTAGTCCATCACGAGCAGTACTTC. As protein: CASSLVHHEQYF. The chain employs TRBV12-3 or TRBV12-4 and TRBJ2-7; D gene ambiguous. V lost 1 base and J 5 bases, leaving 6 bases between the germline ends. The length of the CDR3 is 12 residues.

A note on this clone: In the same sample, other DNA sequences code for this CDR3. DNA of the CDR3: TGTGCCAGCAGCCCCGTGACTAGCGGGGGGGCATCAGATACGCAGTATTTT. Protein product: CASSPVTSGGASDTQYF. The J gene is TRBJ2-3, the V gene TRBV5-8; 14 bases align to TRBD2. Germline CDR1 SGHTS, CDR2 YDEGEE. V was pared by 4 bases and J by 4 bases, with 8 bases of the junction left unmatched. The length of the CDR3 is 17 residues.

The V and J genes are TRBV7-8 and TRBJ2-7; D perhaps matches TRBD2 (5 bases). The CDR3 contains 14 residues. Trimming cost V 1 base and J 3 bases, with 10 bases left between them. Germline CDR1 and CDR2: SGHVS and FQNEAQ. The DNA for the CDR3 is TGTGCCAGCAGCTTAGACTACGGGGTCTACGAGCAGTACTTC. Protein product: CASSLDYGVYEQYF.

The chain couples TRBV7-2 to TRBJ2-2, with D possibly matching TRBD1 (5 bases). Trimming stripped 4 bases from V and 3 bases from J, with 9 bases between. CDR1 and CDR2 from the germline V gene are SGHTA and FQGNSA. The CDR3 contains 14 residues. The CDR3 sequence is CASSSMTDTGELFF. CDR3 nucleotides: TGTGCCAGCAGCTCCATGACAGACACCGGGGAGCTGTTTTTT. The variable domain in full, completed from reference TRBV7-2 and TRBJ2-2, reads GAGVSQSPSNKVTEKGKDVELRCDPISGHTALYWYRQSLGQGLEFLIYFQGNSAPDKSGLPSDRFSAERTGGSVSTLTIQRTQQEDSAVYLCASSSMTDTGELFFGEGSRLTVL.

The V call is TRBV10-2, the J call TRBJ1-5, with D hard to call. The CDR3 spans 19 residues. From germline, CDR1 is WSHSY and CDR2 SAAADI. Trimming cost V 8 bases and J 0 bases, with 26 bases left between them. CDR3 bases: TGCGCCAGCTGTGTGTCGGGTGGGAGGTATCGGGATAGCAATCAGCCCCAGCATTTT. This encodes CASCVSGGRYRDSNQPQHF.

V usage is TRBV5-6 and J usage is TRBJ2-3; D is uncertain. This CDR3 is built from 13 residues. V was clipped by 2 bases and J by 2 bases, with 6 bases between them. The V gene's germline CDR1 is SGHDT and CDR2 YYEEEE. The CDR3 region has the DNA TGTGCCAGCAGCTTTTTTTACACAGATACGCAGTATTTT. Amino acids: CASSFFYTDTQYF.

To note about this clone: Relative to the germline gene, one junction end is altered; a read error may explain this. The chain employs TRBV2 and TRBJ2-5, with 8 bases lining up with TRBD1. The CDR3 sequence is 13 residues long. CDR1 and CDR2 (germline): SNHLY, FYNNEI. CDR3 nucleotide sequence: TGTGCCAGCAGCGGACAGGGCCAAGGGACCCAGTACTTC. As protein: CASSGQGQGTQYF. The whole variable domain, remainder taken from reference TRBV2 and TRBJ2-5, is EPEVTQTPSHQVTQMGQEVILRCVPISNHLYFYWYRQILGQKVEFLVSFYNNEISEKSEIFDDQFSVERPDGSNFTLKIRSTKLEDSAMYFCASSGQGQGTQYFGPGTRLLVL.